Below are 27 T cell receptor beta chains sequenced from a single sample in a study of identical twins. Each CDR3 protein is one row after TCRdb ran MiXCR on the 5' RACE reads. The repertoire holds fewer than 800,000 distinct CDR3 sequences, roughly 7.1% seen once, with 1.5% to 2% in the top ten. This sample was also put to use in a study of yellow fever vaccine responses in identical twins.

Sequenced sample: PBMCs. These TCRs come from a young woman in good health.

This clonotype has just a few counts. The chain carries TRBV19 and TRBJ1-1; D is undetermined. V lost 4 bases and J 1 base, leaving 10 bases between the germline ends. Germline loops: CDR1 LNHDA, CDR2 SQIVND (reference sequence). The CDR3 covers 14 residues. DNA for the CDR3: TGTGCCAGTAGTACGGTGGAAAGGAACACTGAAGCTTTCTTT. This encodes CASSTVERNTEAFF. Full variable domain (missing parts from reference TRBV19 and TRBJ1-1): DGGITQSPKYLFRKEGQNVTLSCEQNLNHDAMYWYRQDPGQGLRLIYYSQIVNDFQKGDIAEGYSVSREKKESFPLTVTSAQKNPTAFYLCASSTVERNTEAFFGQGTRLTVV.

This clonotype showed up many times. The CDR3, as DNA: TGTGCCAGCAGACAGGGTGCCAATCAGCCCCAGCATTTT. It yields the protein CASRQGANQPQHF. The rearrangement links TRBV6-1 to TRBJ1-5, with D tentatively TRBD1 (6 bases). This CDR3 region has 13 residues. Trimming stripped 6 bases from V and 3 bases from J, with 9 bases between. Germline-derived CDR1 and CDR2 are MNHNS and SASEGT.

This sequence joins TRBV5-1 and TRBJ2-1, with TRBD2 matching over 8 bases. CDR1 is SGHRS and CDR2 is YFSETQ in the germline V gene. The CDR3 covers 14 residues. V was pared by 1 base and J by 6 bases, with 3 bases of the junction left unmatched. This CDR3 reads CASSLREGLNEQFF. Written as DNA, the CDR3 is TGCGCCAGCAGCTTGCGGGAGGGCCTCAATGAGCAGTTCTTC.

Many counts were recorded for this clonotype. This chain uses TRBV25-1 with TRBJ2-2, with 7 bases aligning to TRBD1. V was clipped by 4 bases and J by 1 base; unmatched bases: 3. Per germline, CDR1 MGHDK and CDR2 SYGVNS. The CDR3 contains 15 residues. The CDR3 DNA reads TGTGCCAGCAGTGGATACAGGGGGAACACCGGGGAGCTGTTTTTT. Translating gives CASSGYRGNTGELFF.

This clonotype showed up just a few times. V gene TRBV20-1 combines with J gene TRBJ2-3; D not certain. Per the germline V gene, CDR1 is DFQATT and CDR2 is SNEGSKA (reference sequence). The CDR3 is made up of 14 amino acids. Trimming cost V 0 bases and J 0 bases, with 7 bases left between them. This chain's CDR3 is CSARDGRSTDTQYF. The CDR3 region has the DNA TGCAGTGCTAGAGATGGCCGGAGCACAGATACGCAGTATTTT.

V gene TRBV7-9 combines with J gene TRBJ2-6; D not resolved. This CDR3 is built from 16 residues. Germline assignment: CDR1 SEHNR and CDR2 FQNEAQ (reference sequence). Trimming took 4 bases from V and 0 from J, leaving 10 bases between them. CDR3 loop: CASSSGDTSGANVLTF. Written as DNA, the CDR3 is TGTGCCAGCAGCTCCGGCGACACCTCTGGGGCCAACGTCCTGACTTTC.

The sample holds many counts of this clonotype. The V and J genes are TRBV12-3 or TRBV12-4 and TRBJ2-7; 8 bases match TRBD2. V dropped 4 bases and J dropped 3; count of bases not matched to a gene: 5. CDR3 length: 14 amino acids. The CDR3: CASSWTSRLYEQYF. The DNA of the CDR3 is TGTGCCAGCAGTTGGACTAGCAGACTCTACGAGCAGTACTTC.

On this clonotype itself: Given the absence of the conserved phenylalanine or tryptophan at the CDR3 end, a read error is likely. This rearrangement joins TRBV3-1 to TRBJ2-7; D is unclear. V was clipped by 1 base and J by 8 bases, with 9 bases between them. This CDR3 region has 12 residues. Per germline, CDR1 LGHDT and CDR2 YNNKEL (reference sequence). The CDR3 DNA sequence: TGTGCCAGCAGCCAAGTTCCCGGTCAGCAGTACTCC. Its protein product is CASSQVPGQQYS.

This clonotype was counted at least ten times. DNA for the CDR3: TGTGCCAGCAGTTTATTTGCGGTGGGACAGGGGCATGGCTACACCTTC. Translation: CASSLFAVGQGHGYTF. The gene calls are TRBV28 and TRBJ1-2; 10 nucleotides match TRBD1. There are 16 residues in the CDR3. Germline loops: CDR1 MDHEN, CDR2 SYDVKM. The ends lost 1 base at V and 6 bases at J; junction bases unmatched: 8.

This clonotype was detected many times. V gene TRBV5-1 combines with J gene TRBJ2-2; TRBD2 aligns across 14 bases. V lost 3 bases and J lost 5; bases outside the gene matches: 9. Per germline, CDR1 SGHRS and CDR2 YFSETQ. CDR3 length: 18 amino acids. The CDR3 DNA reads TGCGCCAGCAGCTCGGGACTAGCGGGGGCCGTAGGGACCGGGGAGCTGTTTTTT. This codes for CASSSGLAGAVGTGELFF.

This clonotype showed up many times. The J gene is TRBJ2-1, the V gene TRBV11-2, with TRBD2 matching over 14 bases. The CDR3 runs 16 residues. The trim removed 4 bases at V and 6 bases at J, leaving 5 bases unmatched. Germline V gives CDR1 SGHAT, CDR2 FQNNGV. The CDR3 here is CASSSGLAGAGNEQFF. The CDR3 DNA reads as TGTGCCAGCAGCTCGGGACTAGCGGGAGCGGGCAATGAGCAGTTCTTC.

This clonotype was seen a handful of times. J is TRBJ2-2 and V is TRBV28; a possible D gene is TRBD2 (5 bases). The CDR3 consists of 14 residues. Germline CDR1 is MDHEN and CDR2 is SYDVKM. Trimming took 7 bases from V and 2 from J, leaving 11 bases between them. The CDR3 loop reads CASTRRGNTGELFF. DNA of the CDR3: TGTGCCAGCACCCGCCGGGGTAACACCGGGGAGCTGTTTTTT.

The table lists this clonotype with many counts. The chain employs TRBV5-1 and TRBJ2-6; D not resolved. Germline CDR1 is SGHRS and CDR2 is YFSETQ. Trimming cost V 1 base and J 2 bases, with 4 bases left between them. The CDR3 is 14 amino acids. The CDR3 here is CASSLSPGANVLTF. The CDR3 DNA follows: TGCGCCAGCAGCTTGAGCCCTGGGGCCAACGTCCTGACTTTC.

This clonotype was detected a few times. V is TRBV3-1 and J is TRBJ2-7; 7 nucleotides agree with TRBD2. Per germline, CDR1 LGHDT and CDR2 YNNKEL (reference sequence). This CDR3 comprises 14 residues. With V trimmed by 5 bases and J by 6 bases, 10 bases remained unmatched. The CDR3 is CASSKVAGEAEQYF. The CDR3 DNA reads TGTGCCAGCAGCAAGGTGGCGGGAGAGGCCGAGCAGTACTTC.

V usage is TRBV12-3 or TRBV12-4 and J usage is TRBJ2-3; the D gene is possibly TRBD1 (6 bases). The length of the CDR3 is 14 residues. V lost 3 bases and J 2 bases, leaving 9 bases between the germline ends. CDR3 nucleotide sequence: TGTGCCAGCAGTTTGTACAGGGCCACAGATACGCAGTATTTT. This gives the protein CASSLYRATDTQYF.

The chain has TRBV10-2 and TRBJ2-2, with a tentative D call TRBD2 (6 bases). The germline V and J ends were trimmed by 5 bases and 7 bases, with 17 bases remaining between them. The CDR3 consists of 15 residues. Germline V gene lookup returns CDR1 WSHSY and CDR2 SAAADI. As DNA, the CDR3 is TGCGCCAGCAGTTTCTCTAGCGTTGGGCACGGGGAGCTGTTTTTT. It yields the protein CASSFSSVGHGELFF.

This clonotype appeared a few times. This sequence joins TRBV28 and TRBJ2-7; 10 bases are shared with TRBD2. Germline lookup yields CDR1 MDHEN and CDR2 SYDVKM. The CDR3 sequence is 13 residues long. Losses at the gene ends were 9 bases for V and 3 bases for J; bases not matched to a gene: 5. The CDR3 DNA is TGTGCCAGTTTAGCGGGAGGCTTCTACGAGCAGTACTTC. As protein: CASLAGGFYEQYF. The full variable domain, completed using reference TRBV28 and TRBJ2-7, is DVKVTQSSRYLVKRTGEKVFLECVQDMDHENMFWYRQDPGLGLRLIYFSYDVKMKEKGDIPEGYSVSREKKERFSLILESASTNQTSMYLCASLAGGFYEQYFGPGTRLTVT.

This clonotype occurred a few times. This chain uses TRBV7-6 with TRBJ1-4, with D uncertain. V dropped 2 bases and J dropped 8 bases, with 12 bases sitting between them. The CDR3 runs 14 residues. Germline lookup yields CDR1 SGHVS and CDR2 FNYEAQ. CDR3 protein: CASSLSRVGEKLFF. In DNA, the CDR3 is TGTGCCAGCAGCTTAAGTCGCGTGGGGGAAAAACTGTTTTTT.

The gene calls are TRBV12-3 or TRBV12-4 and TRBJ2-7; 8 bases fit TRBD1. The CDR3 has 13 residues. The V and J ends lost 5 bases and 5 bases, in that order; junction bases with no gene match: 5. CDR3: CASSRMDRDEQYF. Written as DNA, the CDR3 is TGTGCCAGCAGTCGAATGGACAGGGACGAGCAGTACTTC.

This clonotype has ten or more counts. V usage is TRBV2 and J usage is TRBJ2-2, with 7 bases that match TRBD2. The V and J ends lost 7 bases and 5 bases, in that order; junction bases with no gene match: 10. The germline V gene has CDR1 SNHLY and CDR2 FYNNEI. The CDR3 is 15 residues long. CDR3 region: CASKHRDYGTGELFF. DNA for the CDR3: TGTGCCAGCAAACACCGGGACTACGGAACCGGGGAGCTGTTTTTT.

In this sample, this clonotype turned up many times. CDR3 DNA: TGCGCCAGCAGCTTTGGGGACAGGGGGTACGAGCAGTACTTC. Encoded protein: CASSFGDRGYEQYF. The chain has TRBV5-1 and TRBJ2-7; 11 nucleotides agree with TRBD1. The CDR3 spans 14 residues. Germline CDR1 is SGHRS and CDR2 is YFSETQ. Losses at the gene ends were 2 bases for V and 4 bases for J; bases not matched to a gene: 2.

The genes are TRBV15 and TRBJ2-1; TRBD1 is a possible D gene (6 bases). The length of the CDR3 is 15 residues. The V end was cut by 7 bases, the J end by 3 bases, with 16 bases between. CDR1 LNHNV and CDR2 YYDKDF come from the germline V gene (reference sequence). CDR3 protein: CATTPGASLYNEQFF. As DNA, the CDR3 is TGTGCCACCACTCCAGGGGCGTCCCTCTACAATGAGCAGTTCTTC.

V is TRBV20-1 and J is TRBJ2-7, with 7 bases fitting TRBD2. The CDR3 contains 14 residues. The trim removed 5 bases at V and 4 bases at J, leaving 11 bases unmatched. Germline CDR1 reads DFQATT; CDR2 reads SNEGSKA (reference sequence). The CDR3 DNA sequence: TGCAGTGCTCTCCGGGGCGGGAGTAGATACGAGCAGTACTTC. It codes for CSALRGGSRYEQYF.

The genes are TRBV3-1 and TRBJ1-6; TRBD1 is a possible D gene (6 bases). Germline CDR1 LGHDT, CDR2 YNNKEL (reference sequence). CDR3 length equals 16 residues. Trimming pared 4 bases from V and 11 bases from J, leaving 21 bases between. The CDR3 nucleotides are TGTGCCAGCAGCCCAGCTGCGGGGGCTACCGTGGCACCCCTCCACTTT. Residues: CASSPAAGATVAPLHF.

The chain joins TRBV4-1 to TRBJ2-3; the match to TRBD1 covers 12 bases. V was pared by 6 bases and J by 14 bases, with 9 bases of the junction left unmatched. Germline CDR1 is MGHRA and CDR2 is YSYEKL. The CDR3 has 13 amino acids. CDR3 DNA: TGCGCCAGCAGTACCGGGACAGGGGGCGCACGGTATTTT. Its protein is CASSTGTGGARYF.

This clonotype came up a few times. V and J are TRBV19 and TRBJ2-1; 7 nucleotides agree with TRBD2. The CDR3 is 15 residues long. J was trimmed by 9 bases and V by 5 bases; bases with no gene match: 13. Germline V gene lookup returns CDR1 LNHDA and CDR2 SQIVND (reference sequence). CDR3 in DNA: TGTGCCAGTAGTGCACTAGCGACGTTCACCGTTGAGCAGTTCTTC. Translated, it gives CASSALATFTVEQFF.

This clonotype was recorded at least ten times. The rearrangement joins TRBV28 to TRBJ2-1; the D gene is possibly TRBD1 (5 bases). Looked up from germline, CDR1 is MDHEN and CDR2 is SYDVKM. The germline V and J ends were trimmed by 4 bases and 0 bases, with 16 bases remaining between them. The CDR3 is 17 residues long. In DNA, the CDR3 is TGTGCCAGCAGTTCGATACAGGCGGTCAGCTCCTACAATGAGCAGTTCTTC. It is translated as CASSSIQAVSSYNEQFF. The full variable domain, with the rest looked up from reference TRBV28 and TRBJ2-1, is DVKVTQSSRYLVKRTGEKVFLECVQDMDHENMFWYRQDPGLGLRLIYFSYDVKMKEKGDIPEGYSVSREKKERFSLILESASTNQTSMYLCASSSIQAVSSYNEQFFGPGTRLTVL.